This is a list of T cell receptor beta chains from one sample in a study of neoadjuvant nivolumab and ipilimumab in lung cancer. TCRdb's copy holds only in-frame clones and misses some; the assay was immunoSEQ multiplex PCR. The sample has more than 40,000 clones; about 89% are singletons. The sample consisted of blood, taken before neoadjuvant nivolumab, alone or with ipilimumab. These receptors came from an adult with non-small cell lung cancer. Some clones in this sample may be carry-over from other donors' samples. The CDR3 runs from the conserved cysteine through the conserved F or W. Fields, in order: clone size, V gene, J gene, D gene, CDR3 protein, CDR3 DNA. The D gene is left open where the match is weak. Rows may omit the clone size; those that give it use once, few, many or a size class.

>.|TRBV7-2|TRBJ2-2|.
CASSRWAGPTGTGELFF
TGTGCCAGCAGCCGTTGGGCCGGGCCCACGGGCACCGGGGAGCTGTTTTTT
>.|TRBV9|TRBJ2-1|.
CASSLAPSSYNEQFF
TGTGCCAGCAGCTTAGCGCCGAGCTCCTACAATGAGCAGTTCTTC
>.|TRBV4-1|TRBJ1-2|.
CASSLMASETNYGYTF
TGCGCCAGCAGCCTTATGGCGTCAGAAACTAACTATGGCTACACCTTC
>few|TRBV11-2|TRBJ1-4|.
CASSLGGVGEKLFF
TGTGCCAGCAGCTTAGGGGGGGTTGGTGAAAAACTGTTTTTT
>.|TRBV18|TRBJ1-5|TRBD1
CASSLKQGSEPQHF
TGTGCCAGCTCACTAAAACAGGGGTCGGAGCCCCAGCATTTT
>.|TRBV18|TRBJ2-3|.
CASSPGTGPSDTQYF
TGTGCCAGCTCACCTGGAACGGGACCTTCGGATACGCAGTATTTT
>.|TRBV11-3|TRBJ2-3|.
CASSSGLTDTQYF
TGTGCCAGCAGCTCGGGGCTCACAGATACGCAGTATTTT
>.|TRBV5-1|TRBJ1-4|.
CASSGDLRANEKLFF
TGCGCCAGCAGCGGGGACCTCAGGGCTAATGAAAAACTGTTTTTT
>.|TRBV11-2|TRBJ2-5|TRBD1
CASSSDRGRETQYF
TGTGCCAGCAGCTCCGACAGGGGAAGAGAGACCCAGTACTTC
>.|TRBV10-2|TRBJ2-2|TRBD1
CASRGTANTGELFF
TGCGCCAGCAGAGGGACAGCCAACACCGGGGAGCTGTTTTTT
>.|TRBV14|TRBJ2-7|TRBD1
CASSHYGQAEQYF
TGTGCCAGCAGCCACTACGGACAGGCCGAGCAGTACTTC
>.|TRBV4-3|TRBJ2-3|.
CASSQVYTDTQYF
TGCGCCAGCAGCCAAGTCTACACAGATACGCAGTATTTT
>.|TRBV15|TRBJ2-3|TRBD2
CATSKGGLAGGKDTQYF
TGTGCCACCAGCAAAGGAGGTCTAGCGGGAGGAAAAGATACGCAGTATTTT
>.|TRBV5-1|TRBJ2-7|TRBD2
CASSSRRGGTFYYEQYF
TGCGCCAGCAGCTCCCGCCGGGGGGGGACCTTCTACTACGAGCAGTACTTC
>.|TRBV10-3|TRBJ2-5|TRBD1
CAIRSDRVETQYF
TGTGCCATCAGAAGCGACAGGGTTGAGACCCAGTACTTC
>.|TRBV11-2|TRBJ2-7|TRBD2
CASSPALAGDYEQYF
TGTGCCAGCAGCCCGGCTCTAGCGGGAGACTACGAGCAGTACTTC